This paragraph reports one T cell receptor beta chain. Sequencing used immunoSEQ multiplex PCR; TCRdb keeps in-frame clones, though not all of them. The data contain hundreds of thousands of clones, roughly 94% of them singletons. The data belong to a study of shared T cell receptors in the human thymus. The germline gives CDR1 SGHTA, CDR2 FQGNSA. The junction had 8 bases not matched to a gene; V was cut back by 5 bases and J by 4 bases. The CDR3 totals 15 residues. Sequencing used thymocytes. The clonotype comes from a human donor. The chain is built from TRBV7-2 and TRBJ1-5; 7 bases are shared with TRBD1. DNA for the CDR3: TGTGCCAGCAGCCCCGCGGGCAGGGGGAATCAGCCCCAGCATTTT. This sequence encodes CASSPAGRGNQPQHF.